One and the same sample provided the 11 T cell receptor beta chains below, sequenced in a study of OX40 agonist ivuxolimab in advanced cancers. TCRdb's copy holds only in-frame clones and misses some; the assay was immunoSEQ multiplex PCR. This sample has some 35,000 clones; 70% to 90% occur once, and the top ten carry just under 40%. The source material was CD4+ or CD8+ T cells sorted from blood, sampled in a trial of the OX40 agonist ivuxolimab. These receptor sequences come from an adult with an advanced solid tumor such as melanoma, head and neck, liver or kidney cancer.

Regarding this clone: Its ends do not fully match the called genes, so a read error is possible. CDR3 nucleotides: TGTGCCAGCAGTGACTCCTATAATGAGCAGTTCTTC. It is translated as CASSDSYNEQFF. The chain uses TRBV6-1 and TRBJ2-1; D remains ambiguous. CDR1 is MNHNS, CDR2 SASEGT, per germline. The CDR3 covers 12 residues.

V usage is TRBV27 and J usage is TRBJ1-6; D gene ambiguous. CDR1 MNHEY and CDR2 SMNVEV come from the germline V gene (reference sequence). Trimming pared 5 bases from V and 8 bases from J, leaving 10 bases between. The CDR3 length is 13 residues. CDR3 protein: CASSLILYSPLHF. The DNA for the CDR3 is TGTGCCAGCAGTCTTATACTTTATTCACCCCTCCACTTT.

The V and J genes are TRBV2 and TRBJ1-3; D gene uncertain. The CDR3 is made up of 13 amino acids. Germline assignment: CDR1 SNHLY and CDR2 FYNNEI. Trimming left V 4 bases short and J 4 bases short, with 8 bases between. CDR3 in DNA: TGTGCCAGCAGTGTGTGGAGAGGAAACACCATATATTTT. Amino acids: CASSVWRGNTIYF.

The chain employs TRBV5-8 and TRBJ1-2, with D possibly matching TRBD1 (6 bases). The CDR3 contains 14 residues. V was trimmed by 4 bases and J by 2 bases, leaving 12 bases between them. CDR1 is SGHTS and CDR2 is YDEGEE in the germline V gene. The CDR3 DNA follows: TGTGCCAGCAGCACACGGACAGCGAACTATGGCTACACCTTC. This encodes CASSTRTANYGYTF.

This chain uses TRBV4-1 with TRBJ2-7; 10 nucleotides agree with TRBD1. The CDR3 has 15 residues. Germline-derived CDR1 and CDR2 are MGHRA and YSYEKL. J was trimmed by 3 bases and V by 4 bases; bases with no gene match: 6. The CDR3 loop reads CASSPRTGGIYEQYF. In DNA form, the CDR3 reads TGCGCCAGCAGCCCCCGGACAGGGGGGATCTACGAGCAGTACTTC.

Worth noting for this clone: A junction end diverges from the germline sequence, so it may reflect a read error. The V call is TRBV15, the J call TRBJ1-1; 7 nucleotides line up with TRBD1. The CDR3 has 15 residues. The germline V gene has CDR1 LNHNV and CDR2 YYDKDF (reference sequence). In DNA, the CDR3 is TGTGCCACCAGCAGAGATCGACGGACAGGTGACCAAGTCGGCTTT. This gives the protein CATSRDRRTGDQVGF.

This chain links TRBV6-4 with TRBJ2-4, with D perhaps matching TRBD2 (6 bases). Germline lookup yields CDR1 MRHNA and CDR2 SNTAGT. The CDR3 runs to 13 residues. V was cut by 3 bases and J by 10 bases, with 13 bases left in between. This chain's CDR3 is CASSDAEGLIQYF. CDR3 coding DNA: TGTGCCAGCAGTGATGCGGAGGGGTTGATTCAGTACTTC.

The J gene is TRBJ2-7, the V gene TRBV6-1, with 10 nucleotides matching TRBD2. The J segment lost 6 bases and the V segment lost 6 bases, leaving 2 bases of the junction unmatched. This CDR3 comprises 12 residues. Germline V gene sequence: CDR1 MNHNS, CDR2 SASEGT. CDR3 nucleotide sequence: TGTGCCAGCAGAAGCGGGAGGGTCGAGCAGTACTTC. This gives the protein CASRSGRVEQYF.

This rearrangement joins TRBV5-4 to TRBJ1-2; D may be TRBD1 (5 bases). The CDR3 contains 12 residues. The V end lost 7 bases, the J end lost 4 bases, and 11 bases lay between the germline ends. CDR1 is SGHNT, CDR2 YYREEE, per germline (reference sequence). CDR3 in amino acids: CASGTSGYGYTF. Written as DNA, the CDR3 is TGTGCCAGCGGGACTTCCGGCTATGGCTACACCTTC.

This chain joins TRBV30 and TRBJ1-5; tentative D call: TRBD1 (5 bases). Per the germline V gene, CDR1 is GTSNPN and CDR2 is SVGIG (reference sequence). There are 15 residues in the CDR3. The ends were cut back, 0 bases at V and 6 bases at J, with 15 bases in the middle. The chain's CDR3 is CAWSVSAGRGQPQHF. CDR3 DNA sequence: TGTGCCTGGAGTGTCTCTGCGGGGAGGGGTCAGCCCCAGCATTTT.

The chain links TRBV7-6 to TRBJ1-4; D remains unclear. This CDR3 contains 15 residues. Trimming pared 0 bases from V and 4 bases from J, leaving 9 bases between. Germline loops: CDR1 SGHVS, CDR2 FNYEAQ. The CDR3 DNA follows: TGTGCCAGCAGCTTAGCCCGGAGATTTAATGAAAAACTGTTTTTT. Its translation is CASSLARRFNEKLFF.